These T cell receptor beta chains were read from a single sample in a study of T cell changes during pregnancy in multiple sclerosis. Clones were read by immunoSEQ multiplex PCR, and TCRdb kept only the in-frame ones, dropping some. The sample carries 90,000 to 100,000 clones, approximately 92% recorded once. The specimen comprised peripheral blood, sampled in the first trimester of pregnancy. Every receptor here comes from a female donor with multiple sclerosis, enrolled in a pregnancy study. CDR3s include the opening cysteine and the closing phenylalanine or tryptophan.

cdr3_length j_call v_call cdr3_aa
15 TRBJ2-3 TRBV4-1 CASSLLAGGRDTQYF
17 TRBJ2-3 TRBV4-3 CASSQDLTSGRSDTQYF
14 TRBJ1-1 TRBV6-1 CASSDGEVGTEAFF
12 TRBJ1-4 TRBV29-1 CSVLSGREKLFF
12 TRBJ2-7 TRBV25-1 CASSDRGYEQYF
14 TRBJ1-1 TRBV18 CASSRTGRNTEAFF
14 TRBJ2-3 TRBV9 CASSFRDFTDTQYF
14 TRBJ1-1 TRBV6-5 CASSYDSQSTEAFF
15 TRBJ2-2 TRBV19 CAKHGGALSTGELFF
14 TRBJ1-1 TRBV5-1 CASSLTGVHTEAFF
15 TRBJ1-2 TRBV5-6 CASSLATGVRYGYTF
12 TRBJ1-2 TRBV7-2 CASSFLNYGYTF
12 TRBJ2-1 TRBV29-1 CSGGGGYNEQFF
13 TRBJ2-5 TRBV2 CASRPSGKETQYF
14 TRBJ2-7 TRBV7-9 CATEGPGGNYEQYF
16 TRBJ1-5 TRBV27 CASSLTGAYSNQPQHF
12 TRBJ1-1 TRBV19 CASSIRTGEAFF
14 TRBJ1-1 TRBV5-1 CASGKGAKNTEAFF
14 TRBJ1-1 TRBV19 CASSSSGAYTEAFF
18 TRBJ2-3 TRBV7-2 CASRARLTGASGADTQYF
16 TRBJ1-1 TRBV19 CASSIGGGVENTEAFF
12 TRBJ1-3 TRBV7-9 CASPTGGNTIYF
14 TRBJ2-1 TRBV19 CASSILTSADEQFF
17 TRBJ2-6 TRBV7-8 CASQQRQGAGGANVLTF
12 TRBJ1-1 TRBV19 CASSPPGAEAFF
16 TRBJ1-2 TRBV4-2 CASSYGQGGFGFGYTF
15 TRBJ2-3 TRBV6-4 CASSEGREDTDTQYF
17 TRBJ2-3 TRBV5-1 CASSLDPSGGGADTQYF
16 TRBJ2-7 TRBV5-5 CASSTSPSGGSYEQYF
16 TRBJ2-3 TRBV9 CASSVGSGGFTDTQYF
16 TRBJ2-7 TRBV5-5 CASSLVATSDYYEQYF
15 TRBJ2-5 TRBV7-2 CASTRGSGTGETQYF
15 TRBJ1-3 TRBV27 CASSLRGGSGNTIYF
16 TRBJ1-5 TRBV2 CASSGPGRRSNQPQHF
15 TRBJ1-1 TRBV9 CASGQTDGRGTEAFF
17 TRBJ2-3 TRBV18 CASSPQPGTSFSDTQYF
16 TRBJ1-5 TRBV19 CASSLSPMTGNQPQHF
10 TRBJ2-1 TRBV2 CASAGGEQFF
17 TRBJ2-1 TRBV7-9 CASSLTSRGRLGNEQFF
14 TRBJ2-5 TRBV9 CASSGQGARETQYF
14 TRBJ2-1 TRBV5-1 CASSLGLASIEQFF
14 TRBJ2-5 TRBV6-5 CASSPGTGIETQYF
15 TRBJ2-2 TRBV28 CASSFGRPGTGELFF
15 TRBJ2-2 TRBV19 CASSIGDSLTGELFF
13 TRBJ1-2 TRBV6-1 CASNLDRVYGYTF
15 TRBJ2-2 TRBV11-3 CASSLRGEGTGELFF
14 TRBJ1-2 TRBV30 CAWSLGPRNYGYTF
15 TRBJ1-4 TRBV30 CAWRGGHGRDEKLFF
15 TRBJ1-5 TRBV27 CASSLQGLANQPQHF
15 TRBJ1-3 TRBV29-1 CSVVGLAGSGNTIYF
15 TRBJ2-5 TRBV13 CASSLGGGLEETQYF
16 TRBJ2-1 TRBV7-8 CASSYTGTGAYNEQFF
14 TRBJ2-3 TRBV4-2 CASSQVWATDTQYF
16 TRBJ2-2 TRBV5-1 CASSLVGDRASGELFF
14 TRBJ2-3 TRBV7-3 CASSRQGAIDTQYF